A single sample gave rise to the 10 T cell receptor beta chains below, sequenced in a study of T cells after yellow fever vaccination. Using its own MiXCR run on the 5' RACE reads, TCRdb lists one record per CDR3 protein. The profile shows approximately 300,000 distinct CDR3 sequences, around 6.8% of them singletons. The sample here was PBMCs, taken roughly 46 days after the first yellow fever vaccination. The source is a man between 18 and 29 years old who received the YFV17D yellow fever vaccine.

In this sample, this clonotype turned up a few times. This chain uses TRBV10-3 with TRBJ2-7; 11 bases line up with TRBD1. The CDR3 contains 15 residues. The junction had 5 bases not matched to a gene; V was cut back by 0 bases and J by 7 bases. CDR1 is ENHRY and CDR2 is SYGVKD in the germline V gene. The CDR3 nucleotides are TGTGCCATCAGTGAGTCTGGACAGGGGGCGAGGGAGCAGTACGTC. The encoded protein is CAISESGQGAREQYV.

This clonotype was observed a few times. This rearrangement joins TRBV7-2 to TRBJ2-2; 8 nucleotides agree with TRBD2. From germline, CDR1 is SGHTA and CDR2 FQGNSA. The CDR3 length is 17 residues. Trimming removed 3 bases from V and 2 bases from J; junction bases left unmatched: 8. CDR3 sequence reads: CASSFPSGGPNTGELFF. The CDR3 DNA is TGTGCCAGCAGCTTCCCCAGCGGGGGTCCTAACACCGGGGAGCTGTTTTTT.

The CDR3 spells CASSAWSNQPQHF. The CDR3 DNA sequence: TGTGCCAGCTCTGCATGGAGCAATCAGCCCCAGCATTTT. The V call is TRBV6-2 or TRBV6-3, the J call TRBJ1-5; D not certain. Germline CDR1 MNHEY, CDR2 SVGEGT. The CDR3 totals 13 residues. V was trimmed by 8 bases and J by 1 base, leaving 9 bases between them.

This clonotype showed up many times. Written as DNA, the CDR3 is TGTGCCAGCAGCTTGGCCCTAGGGGACGGCTACACCTTC. As protein: CASSLALGDGYTF. The gene calls are TRBV5-5 and TRBJ1-2; a weak D match, TRBD1 (5 bases). This CDR3 comprises 13 residues. V was trimmed by 0 bases and J by 8 bases, leaving 11 bases between them. From germline, CDR1 is SGHKS and CDR2 YYEKEE (reference sequence). Full variable domain (missing parts from reference TRBV5-5 and TRBJ1-2): DAGVTQSPTHLIKTRGQQVTLRCSPISGHKSVSWYQQVLGQGPQFIFQYYEKEERGRGNFPDRFSARQFPNYSSELNVNALLLGDSALYLCASSLALGDGYTFGSGTRLTVV.

As regards this clonotype: The junction shows a germline mismatch at one end, possibly a read error. J is TRBJ2-1 and V is TRBV29-1; D perhaps matches TRBD2 (6 bases). The CDR3 runs to 13 residues. The V gene's germline CDR1 is SQVTM and CDR2 ANQGSEA. The DNA of the CDR3 is TGCAGCGCCCCGGGCGGGAACTACTATGAGCTGTTCTTC. Translation: CSAPGGNYYELFF.

This clonotype was detected ten times or more. This chain uses TRBV5-1 with TRBJ2-6; D remains ambiguous. V lost 6 bases to trimming and J lost 1 base, with 8 bases between them. The CDR3 consists of 14 residues. Germline V gives CDR1 SGHRS, CDR2 YFSETQ. This CDR3 reads CASTPTSGANVLTF. The DNA for the CDR3 is TGCGCCAGCACCCCGACGTCTGGGGCCAACGTCCTGACTTTC.

V usage is TRBV20-1 and J usage is TRBJ2-1; TRBD1 might be the D (5 bases). The CDR3 extends over 15 amino acids. V was shortened by 4 bases and J by 4 bases, with 17 bases between the two germline ends. Germline CDR1 reads DFQATT; CDR2 reads SNEGSKA (reference sequence). The CDR3 region is CSAMLLGAGYNEQFF. DNA for the CDR3: TGCAGTGCTATGTTGTTGGGTGCAGGGTACAATGAGCAGTTCTTC.

This clonotype was picked up a small number of times. The chain joins TRBV12-3 or TRBV12-4 to TRBJ2-7; 8 bases are shared with TRBD1. Trimming cost V 6 bases and J 6 bases; bases outside gene matches: 4. This CDR3 is built from 12 residues. Written as DNA, the CDR3 is TGTGCCAGCAGCTGGACAGGGACCGAGCAGTACTTC. It encodes CASSWTGTEQYF.

This clonotype was recorded many times. V usage is TRBV4-3 and J usage is TRBJ2-7, with TRBD1 matching over 9 bases. After removal of 2 bases from V and 2 bases from J, the junction contained 7 bases not matched to a gene. Germline CDR1 reads LGHNA; CDR2 reads YSLEER. The CDR3 is made up of 16 amino acids. DNA of the CDR3: TGCGCCAGCAGCCAATTACCGGGACAGGGAACCTACGAGCAGTACTTC. It yields the protein CASSQLPGQGTYEQYF.

V is TRBV19 and J is TRBJ1-2, with unresolved D. The CDR3 sequence is 10 residues long. V was clipped by 7 bases and J by 2 bases, with 2 bases between them. Germline CDR1 reads LNHDA; CDR2 reads SQIVND (reference sequence). The CDR3 bases are TGTGCCAGTAAGAACTATGGCTACACCTTC. This encodes CASKNYGYTF.